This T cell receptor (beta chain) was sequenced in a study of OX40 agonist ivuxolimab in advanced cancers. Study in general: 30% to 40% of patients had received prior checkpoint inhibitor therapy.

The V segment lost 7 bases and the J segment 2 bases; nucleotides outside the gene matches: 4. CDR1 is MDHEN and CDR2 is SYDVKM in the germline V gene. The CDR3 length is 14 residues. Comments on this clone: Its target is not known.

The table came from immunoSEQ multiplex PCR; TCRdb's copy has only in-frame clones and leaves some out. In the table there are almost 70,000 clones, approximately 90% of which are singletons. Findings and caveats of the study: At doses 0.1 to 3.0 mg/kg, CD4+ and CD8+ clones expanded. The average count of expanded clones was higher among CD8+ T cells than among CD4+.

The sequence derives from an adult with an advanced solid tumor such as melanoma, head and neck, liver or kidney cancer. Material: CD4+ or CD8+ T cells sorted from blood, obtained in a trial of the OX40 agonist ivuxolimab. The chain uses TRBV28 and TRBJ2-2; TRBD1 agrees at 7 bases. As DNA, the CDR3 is TGTGCCAGCAAAAGACAGGGCAACACCGGGGAGCTGTTTTTT. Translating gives CASKRQGNTGELFF.